This TCR beta chain is from a study of blood T cells in healthy people across ages. Looking at the study overall: Template switching picked up about one barcoded beta molecule for each two T cells.

This clonotype came up a few times. Its antigen is as yet unknown. PCR was performed a second time for about 6 to 12 cycles using a sample-barcoded 5' primer and a J-beta primer mix. A single record per CDR3 protein comes from TCRdb applying MiXCR to the 5' RACE reads. This sample has roughly 1.7 million distinct CDR3 sequences, with roughly 32% found just once. The study, taken as a whole, reports: Researchers said unsorted PBMCs prevented a conclusive naive versus antigen-experienced comparison. Correlation between TCR beta diversity and naive T cell percentage was strong.

Sequencing was done on a sample of blood. This TCR was sampled from a young woman in good health.

CDR3 sequence reads: CASEGLAGGNIQYF. The CDR3 nucleotides read TGTGCCAGTGAGGGGCTAGCGGGAGGGAACATTCAGTACTTC. The chain carries TRBV7-2 and TRBJ2-4; 12 nucleotides agree with TRBD2. Trimming removed 9 bases from V and 7 bases from J; junction bases left unmatched: 7. Germline CDR1 reads SGHTA; CDR2 reads FQGNSA. The length of the CDR3 is 14 residues.